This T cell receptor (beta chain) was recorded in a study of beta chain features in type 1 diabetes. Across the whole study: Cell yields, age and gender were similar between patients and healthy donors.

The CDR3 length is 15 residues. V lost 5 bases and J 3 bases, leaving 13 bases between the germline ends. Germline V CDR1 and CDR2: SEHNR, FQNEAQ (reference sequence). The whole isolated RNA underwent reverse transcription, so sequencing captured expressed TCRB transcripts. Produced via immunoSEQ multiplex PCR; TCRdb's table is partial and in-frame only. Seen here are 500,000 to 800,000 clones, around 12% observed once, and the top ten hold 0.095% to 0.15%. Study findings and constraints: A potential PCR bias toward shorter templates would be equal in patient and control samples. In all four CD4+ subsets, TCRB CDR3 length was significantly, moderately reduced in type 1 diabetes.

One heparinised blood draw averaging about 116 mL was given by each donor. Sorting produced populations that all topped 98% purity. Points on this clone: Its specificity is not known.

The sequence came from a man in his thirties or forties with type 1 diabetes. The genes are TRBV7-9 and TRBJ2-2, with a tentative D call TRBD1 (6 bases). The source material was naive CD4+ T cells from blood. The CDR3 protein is CASSPRGTDTGELFF. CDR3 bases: TGTGCCAGCAGCCCCAGGGGTACGGACACCGGGGAGCTGTTTTTT.